The rows below give T cell receptor beta chains drawn from one sample of a study of blood T cell repertoires in COVID-19. Data came from immunoSEQ multiplex PCR; TCRdb stores just in-frame clones and leaves some out. The table has hundreds of thousands of clones, over 80% seen once; the top ten hold more than 0.25%. The sample consisted of peripheral blood. The receptors derive from a woman under 30 with acute or convalescent COVID-19. The CDR3 runs from the conserved cysteine through the conserved F or W. D genes are given only for firm matches. Expanded clones get a size class; other rows say once, few or many, or leave the size out.

v_gene	d_gene	abundance	j_gene	CDR3aa	CDR3nt
TRBV21-1	-	-	TRBJ1-2	CASSKDGPGQGGGYTF	TGTGCCAGCAGCAAAGACGGACCGGGACAGGGGGGTGGCTACACCTTC
TRBV27	TRBD2	once	TRBJ2-2	CASSLPGLAGTGELFF	TGTGCCAGCAGTTTGCCGGGACTAGCGGGAACCGGGGAGCTGTTTTTT
TRBV30	TRBD1	-	TRBJ1-1	CAWRAGGTEAFF	TGTGCCTGGAGGGCAGGGGGGACTGAAGCTTTCTTT
TRBV10-2	TRBD1	-	TRBJ1-1	CASSELGDRARGEAFF	TGCGCCAGCAGTGAGCTCGGGGACAGGGCCCGCGGTGAAGCTTTCTTT
TRBV14	TRBD2	once	TRBJ2-1	CASSQSGGAPEQFF	TGTGCCAGCAGCCAAAGCGGGGGGGCACCGGAGCAGTTCTTC
TRBV5-1	-	-	TRBJ1-5	CASSLKGGPQHF	TGCGCCAGCAGCTTAAAAGGAGGGCCCCAGCATTTT
TRBV7-9	-	-	TRBJ2-7	CASSPMEGALTYEQYF	TGTGCCAGCAGCCCCATGGAGGGGGCACTTACCTACGAGCAGTACTTC
TRBV2	-	-	TRBJ1-2	CASSENSNYGYTF	TGTGCCAGCAGTGAGAACAGTAACTATGGCTACACCTTC
TRBV2	TRBD1	-	TRBJ1-2	CASSGARQGGGYTF	TGTGCCAGCAGTGGGGCAAGACAGGGAGGTGGCTACACCTTC
TRBV5-5	TRBD1	-	TRBJ2-7	CASSSGQGAGWYF	TGTGCCAGCAGCAGCGGACAGGGGGCCGGATGGTACTTC
TRBV3-1/TRBV3-2	-	-	TRBJ1-2	CASSPSYYGYTF	TGTGCCAGCAGCCCTTCGTACTATGGCTACACCTTC
TRBV6-2/TRBV6-3	TRBD2	-	TRBJ2-1	CASSRGGDNEQFF	TGTGCCAGCAGCCGCGGGGGTGATAATGAGCAGTTCTTC
TRBV10-3	-	-	TRBJ1-1	CAVRAAQMNTEAFF	TGTGCCGTCAGGGCCGCTCAGATGAACACTGAAGCTTTCTTT
TRBV28	TRBD1	-	TRBJ2-1	CASTPRTGPNEQFF	TGTGCCAGCACCCCCCGGACAGGGCCCAATGAGCAGTTCTTC
TRBV29-1	-	-	TRBJ1-1	CSVIRGANTEAFF	TGCAGCGTCATAAGGGGCGCGAACACTGAAGCTTTCTTT
TRBV3-1/TRBV3-2	-	-	TRBJ2-5	CASAGPLGGPVPTLETQYF	TGTGCCAGCGCGGGTCCCCTGGGAGGCCCTGTTCCAACCCTCGAGACCCAGTACTTC